Here is one TCR beta chain with its context. Per the authors' pipeline: The authors estimated nucleated cell counts from reference gene primer amplification. The method was immunoSEQ multiplex PCR; TCRdb's version includes in-frame clones alone and lacks a portion of them. The D gene and trimming were derived from the DNA, and the V and J assignments and clone size from that table. In the table there are tens of thousands of clones, approximately 88% of which are singletons. The sample belongs to a study of blood T cell repertoires in COVID-19. Study-wide background: The samples span acute and convalescent COVID-19 from the United States, Italy and Spain.

Per the germline V gene, CDR1 is MNHEY and CDR2 is SVGAGI. CDR3 size: 13 residues. V shed 5 bases, J shed 8 bases, and the junction held 9 bases outside the gene matches. This sequence was found in a man aged 45-65 years with active COVID-19. This sequence joins TRBV6-5 and TRBJ2-7; 7 bases match TRBD1. Material: peripheral blood. In DNA form, the CDR3 reads TGTGCCAGCAGTACAGGGACAGCGCAAAAGCAGTACTTC. This encodes CASSTGTAQKQYF.